These 4 T cell receptor beta chains originate from one sample sequenced in a study of T cells in Graves' hyperthyroidism and ophthalmopathy. TCR beta CDR3 sequences were amplified from RNA transcripts. HTBI primers were used for first-round RT-PCR of the TCR CDR3. TCRdb redid the calling of the multiplex PCR reads with MiXCR, one entry per CDR3 protein. Of 250,000 to 300,000 distinct CDR3 sequences listed, 10% to 15% are singletons. Sequencing was performed on blood. The receptors were sampled from a woman aged 30 to 39 with Graves' hyperthyroidism that later progressed to Graves' ophthalmopathy.

This chain connects TRBV15 to TRBJ2-2; weak D call: TRBD2 (6 bases). This CDR3 region has 17 residues. Germline CDR1 LNHNV, CDR2 YYDKDF (reference sequence). Trimming removed 0 bases from V and 0 bases from J, with 11 bases in between. The CDR3 DNA reads as TGTGCCACCAGCAGAGATCTCGGAGGGACGAACACCGGGGAGCTGTTTTTT. Its translation: CATSRDLGGTNTGELFF. Variable domain in full (rest from reference TRBV15 and TRBJ2-2): DAMVIQNPRYQVTQFGKPVTLSCSQTLNHNVMYWYQQKSSQAPKLLFHYYDKDFNNEADTPDNFQSRRPNTSFCFLDIRSPGLGDTAMYLCATSRDLGGTNTGELFFGEGSRLTVL.

The table lists this clonotype with many counts. The CDR3 DNA follows: TGCGCCAGCAGCCAAGATAGGGTATACGAGCAGTACTTC. It yields the protein CASSQDRVYEQYF. The chain employs TRBV4-1 and TRBJ2-7, with no clear D. The V end was cut by 0 bases, the J end by 4 bases, with 7 bases between. Germline V gives CDR1 MGHRA, CDR2 YSYEKL. The CDR3 has 13 residues.

This clonotype was counted many times. V gene TRBV5-8 combines with J gene TRBJ2-7, with a tentative D call TRBD2 (6 bases). The CDR3 consists of 15 residues. The V and J ends lost 1 base and 5 bases respectively, with 16 bases between them. Germline V gene sequence: CDR1 SGHTS, CDR2 YDEGEE. The CDR3 reads CASSLPGFGSHEQYF. CDR3 nucleotides: TGTGCCAGCAGCTTGCCGGGATTCGGGAGCCACGAGCAGTACTTC.

J is TRBJ2-5 and V is TRBV7-9; 7 nucleotides match TRBD1. From germline, CDR1 is SEHNR and CDR2 FQNEAQ (reference sequence). The CDR3 consists of 14 residues. V trimming: 5 bases; J trimming: 5 bases; junction bases outside the gene matches: 8. The CDR3 nucleotides read TGTGCCAGCAGCCCCCGGACAGGCTGGGAGACCCAGTACTTC. Protein sequence: CASSPRTGWETQYF.